This TCR beta chain was sequenced for a study of T cell repertoires in cytomegalovirus infection. Study details: Public TCR beta signatures were indicative of both CMV infection and a matching HLA type.

TCRdb analysed the reads with MiXCR anew, one entry per CDR3 protein. The table includes approximately 500,000 distinct CDR3 sequences, 15% to 20% detected once. This clonotype turned up a few times. Trimming removed 9 bases at V and 2 bases at J, with 13 bases between. Germline V gene data show CDR1 as ENHRY and CDR2 as SYGVKD. This CDR3 is built from 13 residues. Sequenced input: CD8+ T cells from PBMCs. The clonotype was recovered from a human donor in good health (CMV status not recorded). Some clones in this sample may be carry-over from other donors' samples. V gene TRBV10-3 combines with J gene TRBJ1-2; D is possibly TRBD1 (5 bases). The CDR3 region has the DNA TGTGCCATTTGGTCGGGGGTGAACTATGGCTACACCTTC. It specifies CAIWSGVNYGYTF.